One sample yielded the 29 T cell receptor beta chains listed below, sequenced in a study of cytomegalovirus exposure and HLA in healthy donors. The PCR made use of 60 Vbeta and 13 Jbeta primers. Measured with immunoSEQ multiplex PCR; TCRdb has only the in-frame clones, and not every one. Of tens of thousands of clones detected, around 81% appear once; the ten largest clones hold 1.5% to 2%. Sequences were obtained from PBMCs. The receptors derive from a woman in her twenties or thirties in good health and CMV-seronegative.

As DNA, the CDR3 is TGTGCCAGCAGCGTGGGGGTAGTGGGGGGAACTAATGAAAAACTGTTTTTT. Translating it yields CASSVGVVGGTNEKLFF. The J gene is TRBJ1-4, the V gene TRBV9; tentatively, D is TRBD1 (5 bases). This CDR3 is built from 17 residues. The germline gives CDR1 SGDLS, CDR2 YYNGEE. V was clipped by 2 bases and J by 1 base, with 15 bases between them.

V and J are TRBV19 and TRBJ2-5; D is possibly TRBD1 (5 bases). Between the trimmed V and J ends, which lost 5 bases and 5 bases, there was a span of 9 bases. CDR1 and CDR2 from the germline V gene are LNHDA and SQIVND (reference sequence). The CDR3 has 12 amino acids. This chain's CDR3 is CASSQGLETQYF. The CDR3 DNA is TGTGCCAGTAGTCAGGGTCTGGAGACCCAGTACTTC. The full variable domain, with the rest looked up from reference TRBV19 and TRBJ2-5, is DGGITQSPKYLFRKEGQNVTLSCEQNLNHDAMYWYRQDPGQGLRLIYYSQIVNDFQKGDIAEGYSVSREKKESFPLTVTSAQKNPTAFYLCASSQGLETQYFGPGTRLLVL.

CDR3 in amino acids: CASSPIGTVKQETQYF. DNA of the CDR3: TGTGCCAGCAGCCCGATTGGGACAGTGAAACAAGAGACCCAGTACTTC. J is TRBJ2-5 and V is TRBV14, with 7 nucleotides matching TRBD1. This CDR3 has 16 amino acids. The V and J ends lost 4 bases and 2 bases, in that order; junction bases with no gene match: 10. Germline V CDR1 and CDR2: SGHDN, FVKESK.

This clone was detected once. The chain carries TRBV4-2 and TRBJ2-7, with a tentative D call TRBD2 (6 bases). The V end was cut by 1 base, the J end by 6 bases, with 16 bases between. The CDR3 is 15 amino acids. Germline assignment: CDR1 LGHNA and CDR2 YNFKEQ. The CDR3 is CASSQADGGLSEQYF. The CDR3 bases are TGTGCCAGCAGCCAAGCGGATGGAGGGCTCAGCGAGCAGTACTTC.

This chain uses TRBV6-1 with TRBJ2-1; a possible D gene is TRBD1 (5 bases). V lost 1 base, J lost 0 bases, and 7 bases lay in between. CDR3 length: 15 residues. Per germline, CDR1 MNHNS and CDR2 SASEGT. The CDR3 spells CASSEVGVSYNEQFF. CDR3 nucleotides: TGTGCCAGCAGTGAAGTAGGGGTCTCCTACAATGAGCAGTTCTTC.

The J gene is TRBJ2-3, the V gene TRBV1; the table's D call of TRBD1 was not tested on the DNA. TRBV1 is a pseudogene locus. There are 17 residues in the CDR3. The CDR3 region is CTSSLRQGQGSTDTQYF. Here the CDR3 DNA reads TGCACCAGCAGCCTAAGACAGGGACAGGGGAGCACAGATACGCAGTATTTT.

The CDR3 bases are TGTGCCAGCAGCTTACTGGCCCCGGGACTAGGTGAGCAGTTCTTC. As protein: CASSLLAPGLGEQFF. The chain employs TRBV7-2 and TRBJ2-1, with 8 bases identical to TRBD2. In germline, CDR1 is SGHTA, CDR2 FQGNSA. V shed 2 bases and J 9 bases; nucleotides not matched to a gene: 9. This CDR3 has 15 residues.

The rearrangement links TRBV7-2 to TRBJ1-1, with a possible D match to TRBD1 (6 bases). Germline V lookup: CDR1 SGHTA, CDR2 FQGNSA. The ends were cut back, 2 bases at V and 5 bases at J, with 18 bases in the middle. This CDR3 spans 16 amino acids. The CDR3 here is CASSLFRVVTGTEAFF. CDR3 DNA sequence: TGTGCCAGCAGCTTATTCCGGGTGGTGACAGGAACTGAAGCTTTCTTT.

This chain uses TRBV30 with TRBJ1-5; the D is unclear. This CDR3 region has 12 residues. Per germline, CDR1 GTSNPN and CDR2 SVGIG (reference sequence). Trimming stripped 8 bases from V and 5 bases from J, with 13 bases between. CDR3 protein: CARGKEDQPQHF. The DNA of the CDR3 is TGTGCCCGCGGGAAAGAAGATCAGCCCCAGCATTTT.

This chain joins TRBV19 and TRBJ2-5, with 8 bases fitting TRBD2. This CDR3 has 16 amino acids. V shed 5 bases and J 4 bases; nucleotides not matched to a gene: 12. CDR1 is LNHDA, CDR2 SQIVND, per germline (reference sequence). The CDR3 sequence is CASSDVAGGPGETQYF. CDR3 coding DNA: TGTGCCAGTAGTGATGTGGCGGGAGGACCAGGAGAGACCCAGTACTTC. Based on the CDR3 plus reference TRBV19 and TRBJ2-5, the full variable domain is DGGITQSPKYLFRKEGQNVTLSCEQNLNHDAMYWYRQDPGQGLRLIYYSQIVNDFQKGDIAEGYSVSREKKESFPLTVTSAQKNPTAFYLCASSDVAGGPGETQYFGPGTRLLVL.

This chain links TRBV4-3 with TRBJ2-7; TRBD2 might be the D (5 bases). Trimming removed 3 bases from V and 5 bases from J, with 11 bases in between. Germline CDR1 LGHNA, CDR2 YSLEER. The CDR3 runs to 13 residues. The CDR3 bases are TGCGCCAGCAGCCAGCGGACTTTGGACGAGCAGTACTTC. This encodes CASSQRTLDEQYF.

The V and J genes are TRBV5-5 and TRBJ2-2; D gene uncertain. This CDR3 is built from 17 residues. Looked up from germline, CDR1 is SGHKS and CDR2 is YYEKEE (reference sequence). Trimming stripped 1 base from V and 3 bases from J, with 16 bases between. The CDR3 DNA is TGTGCCAGCAGCTTGTATAACGGGTGGCCCCACACCGGGGAGCTGTTTTTT. Protein sequence: CASSLYNGWPHTGELFF. Drawing the rest from reference TRBV5-5 and TRBJ2-2, the complete variable domain is DAGVTQSPTHLIKTRGQQVTLRCSPISGHKSVSWYQQVLGQGPQFIFQYYEKEERGRGNFPDRFSARQFPNYSSELNVNALLLGDSALYLCASSLYNGWPHTGELFFGEGSRLTVL.

The chain links TRBV30 to TRBJ1-4; 10 nucleotides agree with TRBD1. Per germline, CDR1 GTSNPN and CDR2 SVGIG (reference sequence). V lost 0 bases and J lost 5; bases outside the gene matches: 3. The CDR3 is made up of 15 amino acids. CDR3 nucleotide sequence: TGTGCCTGGAGTGTACGGACAGGGGGAAATGAAAAACTGTTTTTT. As protein: CAWSVRTGGNEKLFF.

This clone came up a few times. The rearrangement uses TRBV29-1 and TRBJ2-4, with TRBD2 as a possible D gene (6 bases). The V and J ends lost 4 bases and 7 bases respectively, with 20 bases between them. CDR1 is SQVTM and CDR2 is ANQGSEA in the germline V gene. CDR3 length: 15 residues. The CDR3 region is CSVAKGSRGGNIQYF. CDR3 DNA sequence: TGCAGCGTTGCGAAAGGGAGCCGTGGGGGGAACATTCAGTACTTC.

This chain links TRBV6-5 with TRBJ1-5, with D possibly being TRBD1 (5 bases). Germline CDR1 reads MNHEY; CDR2 reads SVGAGI. The CDR3 is 14 residues long. Trimming left V 5 bases short and J 6 bases short, with 14 bases between. As DNA, the CDR3 is TGTGCCAGCAGTCCGGACATCTCTAGTCAGCCCCAGCATTTT. Its translation: CASSPDISSQPQHF.

The J gene is TRBJ2-1, the V gene TRBV2, with 12 bases aligning to TRBD2. V lost 2 bases, J lost 7 bases, and 3 bases stayed unmatched. The CDR3 is made up of 15 amino acids. Germline-derived CDR1 and CDR2 are SNHLY and FYNNEI. CDR3 protein: CASSERTSGENEQFF. CDR3 nucleotides: TGTGCCAGCAGTGAAAGGACTAGCGGGGAAAATGAGCAGTTCTTC.

On this clone itself: The sample carries other DNA sequences with the same CDR3. J is TRBJ1-1 and V is TRBV19, with 7 bases matching TRBD1. V lost 3 bases, J lost 2 bases, and 3 bases stayed unmatched. There are 14 residues in the CDR3. CDR1 and CDR2 (germline): LNHDA, SQIVND (reference sequence). CDR3 in amino acids: CASSIRGGNTEAFF. CDR3 DNA sequence: TGTGCCAGTAGTATTCGAGGGGGCAACACTGAAGCTTTCTTT.

V usage is TRBV11-3 and J usage is TRBJ2-3, with 14 positions matching TRBD2. Germline values: CDR1 SGHNT, CDR2 YENEEA. The CDR3 spans 18 residues. V dropped 5 bases and J dropped 1; count of bases not matched to a gene: 8. The CDR3 is CASSPGLAGAIGTDTQYF. The DNA of the CDR3 is TGTGCCAGCAGCCCGGGACTAGCGGGAGCCATTGGCACAGATACGCAGTATTTT.

The chain carries TRBV5-1 and TRBJ2-5; 7 bases fit TRBD2. Per germline, CDR1 SGHRS and CDR2 YFSETQ. CDR3 length: 15 residues. The J segment lost 5 bases and the V segment lost 0 bases, leaving 7 bases of the junction unmatched. DNA for the CDR3: TGCGCCAGCAGCTTGGTATCTAGCGGAGGGGAGACCCAGTACTTC. This sequence encodes CASSLVSSGGETQYF.

The chain links TRBV4-3 to TRBJ2-7; 14 nucleotides match TRBD2. Trimming took 1 base from V and 6 from J; bases not matched to a gene: 5. The CDR3 consists of 16 residues. Germline V lookup: CDR1 LGHNA, CDR2 YSLEER. The DNA of the CDR3 is TGCGCCAGCAGCCAAGTTCGAGGGACTAGCGGGAGCGAGCAGTACTTC. As protein: CASSQVRGTSGSEQYF.

The chain recombines TRBV28 with TRBJ2-1; 9 bases are a match to TRBD1. J gave up 3 bases and V 5 bases, and 5 bases lay outside the gene matches. This CDR3 has 15 residues. Germline V gives CDR1 MDHEN, CDR2 SYDVKM. CDR3 coding DNA: TGTGCCAGCAGTCACAGGGGGCCTGGCTACAATGAGCAGTTCTTC. It translates to CASSHRGPGYNEQFF.

The chain links TRBV27 to TRBJ2-5; 14 positions match TRBD2. CDR1 and CDR2 from the germline V gene are MNHEY and SMNVEV (reference sequence). The length of the CDR3 is 20 residues. V was pared by 4 bases and J by 5 bases, with 18 bases of the junction left unmatched. CDR3 bases: TGTGCCAGCAGTTCGACTAGGCCCGGCGGGACTAGCGGGAGTCGGGAGACCCAGTACTTC. Translated, it gives CASSSTRPGGTSGSRETQYF.

The chain is built from TRBV19 and TRBJ1-1, with a possible D match to TRBD1 (6 bases). The V gene's germline CDR1 is LNHDA and CDR2 SQIVND (reference sequence). This CDR3 comprises 15 residues. V lost 4 bases to trimming and J lost 7 bases, with 19 bases between them. CDR3 loop: CASSKPLGGAGEAFF. CDR3 nucleotide sequence: TGTGCCAGTAGTAAACCCTTGGGGGGGGCCGGTGAAGCTTTCTTT.

This chain uses TRBV6-4 with TRBJ1-2, with 8 bases matching TRBD1. This CDR3 spans 13 amino acids. CDR1 is MRHNA and CDR2 is SNTAGT in the germline V gene. V was clipped by 6 bases and J by 5 bases; unmatched bases: 5. The CDR3 sequence: CASRGTGEYGYTF. In DNA form, the CDR3 reads TGTGCCAGCAGGGGGACAGGTGAATATGGCTACACCTTC.

The V and J genes are TRBV15 and TRBJ2-1, with D possibly TRBD2 on 7 matching bases. Germline loops: CDR1 LNHNV, CDR2 YYDKDF (reference sequence). V was trimmed by 0 bases and J by 7 bases, leaving 13 bases between them. This CDR3 region has 15 residues. DNA of the CDR3: TGTGCCACCAGCAGAGAGTTGGGAGGGGGGAATGAGCAGTTCTTC. Protein product: CATSRELGGGNEQFF.

The chain joins TRBV5-8 to TRBJ2-1, with 7 bases identical to TRBD1. V was pared by 0 bases and J by 5 bases, with 5 bases of the junction left unmatched. The CDR3 totals 15 residues. Looked up from germline, CDR1 is SGHTS and CDR2 is YDEGEE. Written as DNA, the CDR3 is TGTGCCAGCAGCTTGGGACAGAGGGGGCACAATGAGCAGTTCTTC. Protein: CASSLGQRGHNEQFF.

The CDR3 region has the DNA TGTGCCAGCAGCTTAGGTAGCGGGAGAACCGACAATGAGCAGTTCTTC. Translating gives CASSLGSGRTDNEQFF. The chain uses TRBV7-2 and TRBJ2-1, with 9 bases fitting TRBD2. V was clipped by 1 base and J by 5 bases; unmatched bases: 6. The CDR3 length is 16 residues. Germline V gene data show CDR1 as SGHTA and CDR2 as FQGNSA.

The chain is built from TRBV27 and TRBJ2-3, with TRBD2 matching 10 bases. CDR3 length: 16 residues. The germline gives CDR1 MNHEY, CDR2 SMNVEV (reference sequence). V gave up 5 bases and J gave up 0 bases; unmatched junction bases: 5. In DNA, the CDR3 is TGTGCCAGCAGTAAACTAGCGGGGCTTAGCACAGATACGCAGTATTTT. Residues: CASSKLAGLSTDTQYF.

This clone was observed a few times. The chain combines TRBV28 with TRBJ1-1, with TRBD1 matching 7 bases. CDR1 and CDR2 (germline): MDHEN, SYDVKM. The CDR3 runs to 19 residues. V lost 1 base, J lost 0 bases, and 14 bases stayed unmatched. CDR3 sequence: CASSLFVLARGLVNTEAFF. DNA of the CDR3: TGTGCCAGCAGTTTATTCGTATTGGCCAGGGGGTTGGTGAACACTGAAGCTTTCTTT.